The rows below give T cell receptor beta chains drawn from one sample of a study of T cell repertoires in cytomegalovirus infection. A single record per CDR3 protein comes from TCRdb applying MiXCR to the reads. Of about 740,000 distinct CDR3 sequences in the sample, 35% to 40% were seen once. Material: PBMCs. Every receptor here comes from a human donor in good health (CMV status not recorded). Some clones in this sample may be carry-over from other donors' samples. CDR3s include the opening cysteine and the closing phenylalanine or tryptophan. A D gene is named only where the DNA matches it firmly. Only some rows state a clone size, as once, few, many or a class for expanded clones.

few | TRBJ2-3 | TRBV4-1 | - | TGCGCCAGCAGCCAAGAGAACTCAGATACGCAGTATTTT | CASSQENSDTQYF
- | TRBJ2-5 | TRBV10-1 | - | TGCGCCACTGGACTACCTGAGGCCCAGTACTTC | CATGLPEAQYF
once | TRBJ1-3 | TRBV28 | - | TGTGCCAGCAGGACCGGTGGGGCGCGTGGAAACACCATATATTTT | CASRTGGARGNTIYF
- | TRBJ1-5 | TRBV28 | TRBD1 | TGTGCCAGCAGTTCCCCCCAGGGGGGCAATCAGCCCCAGCATTTT | CASSSPQGGNQPQHF
- | TRBJ2-2 | TRBV5-6 | TRBD2 | TGTGCCAGCAGCCTGGGACTAGTCGGGAGCGGGGAGCTGTTTTTT | CASSLGLVGSGELFF
- | TRBJ2-7 | TRBV20-1 | - | TGCAGTGCCAGAAAAGGCCCCTACGAGCAGTACTTC | CSARKGPYEQYF
many | TRBJ1-2 | TRBV12-3/TRBV12-4 | - | TGTGCCAGCAGTAGTCCCGGGACGGAAAACTATGGCTACACCTTC | CASSSPGTENYGYTF
few | TRBJ2-7 | TRBV28 | TRBD2 | TGTGCCAGCAGAACTAGCGGGATCAGCGGAAGGGGGGAGCAGTACTTC | CASRTSGISGRGEQYF
- | TRBJ1-1 | TRBV25-1 | - | TGTGCCAGCAGTGAACAGGGTTGGGCAGCTTTCTTT | CASSEQGWAAFF
- | TRBJ1-6 | TRBV27 | TRBD1 | TGTGCCAGCAGTTCCATACCGGGACAGGGGTATGGTTCACCCCTCCACTTT | CASSSIPGQGYGSPLHF
- | TRBJ2-2 | TRBV7-2 | - | TGTGCCAGCAGCAAAGGGGGGGGGGTCACCGGGGAGCTGTTTTTT | CASSKGGGVTGELFF
- | TRBJ1-2 | TRBV28 | - | TGTGCCAGCAGTTTTATTCTGGGGACGACCGTCTATGGCTACACCTTC | CASSFILGTTVYGYTF
once | TRBJ2-1 | TRBV28 | TRBD2 | TGTGCCAGCAGTTTAGCTCGCGGGAGACGGTCCTACAATGTGCAGTTCTTC | CASSLARGRRSYNVQFF
- | TRBJ1-1 | TRBV2 | TRBD1 | TGTGCCAGCAACAGGGGGCGGATGAACACTGAAGCTTTCTTT | CASNRGRMNTEAFF
many | TRBJ1-1 | TRBV12-3/TRBV12-4 | - | TGTGCCAGCAGTTTAGCAGGGGAGAACACTGAAGCTTTCTTT | CASSLAGENTEAFF
many | TRBJ1-1 | TRBV7-8 | TRBD1 | TGTGCCAGCGCCAAAAAACAGGGGATAGGGACCCTAAGCACTGAAGCTTTCTTT | CASAKKQGIGTLSTEAFF
- | TRBJ2-7 | TRBV12-3/TRBV12-4 | TRBD1 | TGTGCCAGCAGCCACCTACCGGGACAGGGTAACGGTGAGCAGTACTTC | CASSHLPGQGNGEQYF
- | TRBJ2-3 | TRBV12-3/TRBV12-4 | - | TGTGCCAGCAGTTTTTCCCAGGGCTGGGGTACGCAGTATTTT | CASSFSQGWGTQYF
many | TRBJ1-3 | TRBV29-1 | - | TGCAGCGTTCGAATAGGGCCAACTGGAGACACCATATATTTT | CSVRIGPTGDTIYF
many | TRBJ2-2 | TRBV7-8 | TRBD2 | TGTGCCAGCAGCCCGATCGGGACTAGCGGGAGGGCAGGGGAGCTGTTTTTT | CASSPIGTSGRAGELFF
many | TRBJ2-5 | TRBV7-2 | TRBD1 | TGTGCCAGCAGCTTTAACAGGGGCGCGGAGACCCAGTACTTC | CASSFNRGAETQYF
many | TRBJ1-4 | TRBV4-1 | TRBD1 | TGTGCCAGCAGCTTAGGACAGGGAACTAATGAAAAACTGTTTTTT | CASSLGQGTNEKLFF
few | TRBJ2-6 | TRBV4-1 | TRBD2 | TGCGCCAGCAGCCAAGCGACTAGCGTATACTCTGGGGCCAACGTCCTGACTTTC | CASSQATSVYSGANVLTF
few | TRBJ1-4 | TRBV28 | - | TGTGCCAGCAGCATGGACGACGGCTACGAAAAACTGTTTTTT | CASSMDDGYEKLFF
- | TRBJ1-2 | TRBV7-8 | - | TGTGCCAGCAGCTTATTGGGTTTCGGTAGTAACTATGGCTACACCTTC | CASSLLGFGSNYGYTF
- | TRBJ1-5 | TRBV29-1 | - | TGCAGCGTACAGGGTAACTTCAATCAGCCCCAGCATTTT | CSVQGNFNQPQHF
many | TRBJ2-3 | TRBV7-2 | TRBD2 | TGTGCCAGCAGCTCACAGACTAGCGGACGCACAGATACGCAGTATTTT | CASSSQTSGRTDTQYF
few | TRBJ2-1 | TRBV20-1 | TRBD2 | TGCAGTGCTAGAGACCGGGAGGGCCTTGAGCAGTTCTTC | CSARDREGLEQFF
few | TRBJ2-5 | TRBV12-3/TRBV12-4 | - | TGTGCCAGCAGTTTGGGCGGGGGCGTAGGATTCCAGTACTTC | CASSLGGGVGFQYF
- | TRBJ1-4 | TRBV19 | - | TGTGCCAGTAAAAATGGTCCGCCCGAAAAACTGTTTTTT | CASKNGPPEKLFF
- | TRBJ1-2 | TRBV6-2/TRBV6-3 | - | TGTGCCAGCAGCCTTTTCGCAATCGGCTATGGCTACACCTTC | CASSLFAIGYGYTF
few | TRBJ2-7 | TRBV28 | TRBD1 | TGTGCCAGCAGTTTGGGGGACAGGGGGTACTTC | CASSLGDRGYF
- | TRBJ2-1 | TRBV12-3/TRBV12-4 | - | TGTGCCAGCAGTTTAGAAAACAGGGCATTCTATGAGCAGTTCTTC | CASSLENRAFYEQFF
- | TRBJ2-4 | TRBV6-2/TRBV6-3 | - | TGTGCCAGCAGTCCCCTCATCGGTGCCGACATTCAGTACTTC | CASSPLIGADIQYF
- | TRBJ1-1 | TRBV6-1 | - | TGTGCCAGCGCAGGCTGGGAGATGAACACTGAAGCTTTCTTT | CASAGWEMNTEAFF
few | TRBJ1-2 | TRBV6-5 | - | TGTGCCAGCAGTTACTCCTTTCGGCAGGGAGTTGAGGGCTACACCTTC | CASSYSFRQGVEGYTF
- | TRBJ2-1 | TRBV9 | TRBD2 | TGTGCCAGCAGCGTAGGACTAGCGGGACGGAATGAGCAGTTCTTC | CASSVGLAGRNEQFF
- | TRBJ2-2 | TRBV7-2 | - | TGTGCCAGCAGCTTAAATCCGGGGACCGGGGCGCTGTTTTTT | CASSLNPGTGALFF
- | TRBJ2-5 | TRBV5-1 | - | TGCGCCAGCAGCTTGGCCGTATCGGGAGAAGGGGTTGAGACCCAGTACTTC | CASSLAVSGEGVETQYF
many | TRBJ2-5 | TRBV7-2 | TRBD1 | TGTGCCAGCAGCTTAGCCGGGACAGACCCAGAGACCCAGTACTTC | CASSLAGTDPETQYF
many | TRBJ2-2 | TRBV12-3/TRBV12-4 | - | TGTGCCAGCAGTTTTCAACCGTCTAACACCGGGGAGCTGTTTTTT | CASSFQPSNTGELFF
many | TRBJ2-3 | TRBV4-1 | TRBD2 | TGCGCCAGCAGCCAAGGGGGGACTAGCGGGGCCACAGATACGCAGTATTTT | CASSQGGTSGATDTQYF
once | TRBJ2-1 | TRBV27 | TRBD1 | TGTGCCAGCAGTTTAGTGGACAGGGGGGTATCCTACAATGAGCAGTGCTTC | CASSLVDRGVSYNEQCF
few | TRBJ2-5 | TRBV28 | - | TGTGCCAGCAGCAGTTTTCCGGAGAGACAGGGAGGCCAAGAGACCCAGTACTTC | CASSSFPERQGGQETQYF
many | TRBJ2-1 | TRBV5-4 | TRBD2 | TGTGCCAGCAGCTTGGGGCTAGCGGACTACAATGAGCAGTTCTTC | CASSLGLADYNEQFF